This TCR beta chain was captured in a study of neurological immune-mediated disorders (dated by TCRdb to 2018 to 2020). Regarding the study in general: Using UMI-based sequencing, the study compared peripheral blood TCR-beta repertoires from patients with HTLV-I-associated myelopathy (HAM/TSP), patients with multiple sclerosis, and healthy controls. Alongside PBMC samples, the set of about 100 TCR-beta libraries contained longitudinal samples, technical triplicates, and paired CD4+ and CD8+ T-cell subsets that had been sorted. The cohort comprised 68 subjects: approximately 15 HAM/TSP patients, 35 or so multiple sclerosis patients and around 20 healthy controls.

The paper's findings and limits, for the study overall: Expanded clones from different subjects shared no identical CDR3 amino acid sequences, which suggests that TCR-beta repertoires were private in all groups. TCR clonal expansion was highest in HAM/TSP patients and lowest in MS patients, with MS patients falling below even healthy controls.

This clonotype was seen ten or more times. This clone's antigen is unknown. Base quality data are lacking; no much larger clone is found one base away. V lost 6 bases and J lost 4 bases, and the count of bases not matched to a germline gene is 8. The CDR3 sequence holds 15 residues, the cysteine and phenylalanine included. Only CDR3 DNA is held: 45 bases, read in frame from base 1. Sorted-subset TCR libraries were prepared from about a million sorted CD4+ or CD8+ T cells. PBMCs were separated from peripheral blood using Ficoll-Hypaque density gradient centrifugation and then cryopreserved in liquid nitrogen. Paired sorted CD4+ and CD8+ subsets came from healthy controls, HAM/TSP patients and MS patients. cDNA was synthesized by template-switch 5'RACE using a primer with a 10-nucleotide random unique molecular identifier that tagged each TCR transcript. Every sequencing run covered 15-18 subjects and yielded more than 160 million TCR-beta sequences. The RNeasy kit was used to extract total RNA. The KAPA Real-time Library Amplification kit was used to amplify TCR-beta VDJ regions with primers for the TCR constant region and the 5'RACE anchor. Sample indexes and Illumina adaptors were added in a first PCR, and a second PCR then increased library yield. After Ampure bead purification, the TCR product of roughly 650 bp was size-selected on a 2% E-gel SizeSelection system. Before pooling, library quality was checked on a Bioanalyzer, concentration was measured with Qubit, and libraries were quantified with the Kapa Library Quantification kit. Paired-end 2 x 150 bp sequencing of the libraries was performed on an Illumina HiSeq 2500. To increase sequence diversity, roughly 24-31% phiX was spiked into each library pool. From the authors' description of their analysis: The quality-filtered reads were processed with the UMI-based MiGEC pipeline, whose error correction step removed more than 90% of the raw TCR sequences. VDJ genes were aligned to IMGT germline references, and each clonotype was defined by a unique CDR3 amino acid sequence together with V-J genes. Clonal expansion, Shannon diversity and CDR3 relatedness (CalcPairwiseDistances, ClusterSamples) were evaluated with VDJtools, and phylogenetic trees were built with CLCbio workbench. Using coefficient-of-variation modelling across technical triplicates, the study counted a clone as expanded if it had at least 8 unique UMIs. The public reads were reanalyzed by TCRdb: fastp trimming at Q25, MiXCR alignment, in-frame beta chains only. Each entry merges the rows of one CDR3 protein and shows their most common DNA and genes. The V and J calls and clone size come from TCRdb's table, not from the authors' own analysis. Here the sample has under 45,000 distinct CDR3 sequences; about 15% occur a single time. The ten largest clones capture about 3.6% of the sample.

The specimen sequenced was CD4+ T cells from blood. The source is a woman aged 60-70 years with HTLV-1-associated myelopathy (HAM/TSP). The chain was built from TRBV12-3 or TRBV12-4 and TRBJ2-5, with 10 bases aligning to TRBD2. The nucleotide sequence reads TGTGCCAGCAGGATCAGCGGGGGGGGCGGAGAGACCCAGTACTTC. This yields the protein CASRISGGGGETQYF.